This T cell receptor (beta chain) emerged from a study of Graves' ophthalmopathy and Graves' hyperthyroidism. V shed 5 bases and J 9 bases; nucleotides not matched to a gene: 4. The CDR3 is 12 residues long. Germline CDR1 reads MGHDK; CDR2 reads SYGVNS. Using RNA transcripts, the TCR beta CDR3 regions were amplified. An initial RT-PCR round employing HTBI primers preceded a second-round multiplex PCR. A single record per CDR3 protein comes from TCRdb applying MiXCR to the multiplex PCR reads. In the table there are 660,000 or so distinct CDR3 sequences, 35% to 50% of which are singletons. This clonotype was seen a handful of times.

Sequencing was done on a sample of peripheral blood. The chain is built from TRBV25-1 and TRBJ2-1, with 7 positions matching TRBD1. The TCR comes from an adult man with Graves' ophthalmopathy. The CDR3 DNA reads as TGTGCCAGCAGTCCACAGGGGATTGAGCAGTTCTTC. As protein: CASSPQGIEQFF. The variable domain in full, with the rest retrieved from reference TRBV25-1 and TRBJ2-1, is EADIYQTPRYLVIGTGKKITLECSQTMGHDKMYWYQQDPGMELHLIHYSYGVNSTEKGDLSSESTVSRIRTEHFPLTLESARPSHTSQYLCASSPQGIEQFFGPGTRLTVL.